The 10 T cell receptor beta chains below all came from one sample that was sequenced in a study of chemoradiotherapy in HPV16-positive cancers. Some clones are missing from TCRdb's copy, which holds only in-frame ones; the method was immunoSEQ multiplex PCR. The sample holds fewer than 9,500 clones; around 81% are singletons and the top ten take 7.4%. This specimen was collected from a patient who underwent chemoradiotherapy. Receptor source: a human donor with HPV-associated anogenital cancer.

This chain links TRBV7-3 with TRBJ2-7; D ambiguous. The V end lost 5 bases, the J end lost 6 bases, and 20 bases lay between the germline ends. This CDR3 region has 15 residues. Germline V gives CDR1 SGHTA, CDR2 FQGTGA. DNA of the CDR3: TGTGCCAGCAGCATTACGGGCAGTACGATCACCGAGCAGTACTTC. Translation: CASSITGSTITEQYF.

J is TRBJ2-3 and V is TRBV19; 8 bases are a match to TRBD2. The length of the CDR3 is 16 residues. Germline assignment: CDR1 LNHDA and CDR2 SQIVND (reference sequence). V lost 3 bases to trimming and J lost 6 bases; unmatched junction nucleotides: 11. The CDR3 here is CASSMGVSGGQDTQYF. In nucleotides, the CDR3 is TGTGCCAGTAGTATGGGTGTTTCGGGGGGGCAGGATACGCAGTATTTT.

This chain joins TRBV19 and TRBJ1-1; a possible D gene is TRBD1 (5 bases). Germline lookup yields CDR1 LNHDA and CDR2 SQIVND (reference sequence). The CDR3 runs to 15 residues. Trimming left V 4 bases short and J 1 base short, with 13 bases between. CDR3 loop: CASSRAAGRNTEAFF. The CDR3 region has the DNA TGTGCCAGTAGTAGAGCGGCAGGGCGGAACACTGAAGCTTTCTTT.

This chain links TRBV7-9 with TRBJ2-6; D is undetermined. The V end lost 2 bases, the J end lost 1 base, and 18 bases lay between the germline ends. CDR3 length equals 19 residues. The germline CDR1 and CDR2 sequences are SEHNR and FQNEAQ (reference sequence). CDR3 in amino acids: CASSLLIGTFLSGANVLTF. The CDR3 DNA reads TGTGCCAGCAGCTTATTAATAGGCACGTTCCTGTCTGGGGCCAACGTCCTGACTTTC.

There are a few counts of this clone. The genes are TRBV19 and TRBJ2-7; 10 positions agree with TRBD1. The length of the CDR3 is 16 residues. Germline CDR1 LNHDA, CDR2 SQIVND (reference sequence). With 2 bases clipped from V and 5 bases from J, the junction kept 9 bases outside the gene matches. CDR3 coding DNA: TGTGCCAGTAGTATATCCCCGGGACAGGGGATGAACGAGCAGTACTTC. This sequence encodes CASSISPGQGMNEQYF. Full variable domain (rest looked up from reference TRBV19 and TRBJ2-7): DGGITQSPKYLFRKEGQNVTLSCEQNLNHDAMYWYRQDPGQGLRLIYYSQIVNDFQKGDIAEGYSVSREKKESFPLTVTSAQKNPTAFYLCASSISPGQGMNEQYFGPGTRLTVT.

Only one count was recorded for this clone. This chain connects TRBV7-2 to TRBJ2-1, with D possibly TRBD2 on 6 matching bases. CDR1 SGHTA and CDR2 FQGNSA come from the germline V gene. With 2 bases removed from V and 7 bases from J, the gap between germline ends came to 9 bases. The CDR3 contains 13 residues. The CDR3 loop reads CASSLISGNEQFF. CDR3 nucleotides: TGTGCCAGCAGCTTAATCAGCGGGAATGAGCAGTTCTTC.

The V gene is TRBV19, the J gene TRBJ1-5; a weak D match, TRBD1 (6 bases). V was cut by 4 bases and J by 2 bases, with 15 bases left in between. This CDR3 is built from 16 residues. Per the germline V gene, CDR1 is LNHDA and CDR2 is SQIVND (reference sequence). The CDR3 spells CASSTLQGFGNQPQHF. CDR3 nucleotide sequence: TGTGCCAGTAGTACCCTACAGGGTTTTGGCAATCAGCCCCAGCATTTT.

CDR3 DNA: TGCGCCAGCAGCCAAGGGGGGACAGGACCCTACGAGCAGTACTTC. Protein: CASSQGGTGPYEQYF. The chain carries TRBV4-1 and TRBJ2-7, with TRBD1 identical over 8 bases. The CDR3 covers 15 residues. The V gene's germline CDR1 is MGHRA and CDR2 YSYEKL. V shed 1 base and J 2 bases; nucleotides not matched to a gene: 4.

A few counts support this clone. The chain employs TRBV5-1 and TRBJ1-1; 7 nucleotides agree with TRBD1. The CDR3 is made up of 15 amino acids. Trimming took 0 bases from V and 1 from J; bases not matched to a gene: 3. Germline V gene sequence: CDR1 SGHRS, CDR2 YFSETQ. This CDR3 is CASSLAGTANTEAFF. The CDR3, as DNA: TGCGCCAGCAGCTTGGCCGGGACAGCGAACACTGAAGCTTTCTTT.

Concerning this clone: Other DNA variants within this sample encode the same CDR3. The V gene is TRBV18, the J gene TRBJ1-2; 8 bases line up with TRBD1. CDR1 and CDR2 (germline): KGHSH, LQKENI. The CDR3 length is 14 residues. Trimming cost V 3 bases and J 1 base; bases outside gene matches: 1. CDR3 sequence (DNA): TGTGCCAGCTCACCGGGACAGGATAACTATGGCTACACCTTC. Protein: CASSPGQDNYGYTF.